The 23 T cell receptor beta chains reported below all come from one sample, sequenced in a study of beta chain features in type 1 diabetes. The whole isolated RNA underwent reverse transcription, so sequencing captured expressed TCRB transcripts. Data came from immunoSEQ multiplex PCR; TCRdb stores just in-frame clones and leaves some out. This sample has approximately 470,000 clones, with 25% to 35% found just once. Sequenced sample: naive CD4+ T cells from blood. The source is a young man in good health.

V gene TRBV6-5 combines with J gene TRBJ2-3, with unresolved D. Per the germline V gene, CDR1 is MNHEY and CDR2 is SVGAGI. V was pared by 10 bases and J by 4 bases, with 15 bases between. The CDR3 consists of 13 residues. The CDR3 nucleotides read TGTGCCACCGGAAGAGGCGTCGCAGATACGCAGTATTTT. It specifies CATGRGVADTQYF.

The CDR3 reads CASSLTSGRENEQFF. CDR3 DNA: TGTGCCAGCAGCTTAACTAGCGGGAGGGAGAATGAGCAGTTCTTC. The chain couples TRBV5-4 to TRBJ2-1; 13 bases map to TRBD2. Germline-derived CDR1 and CDR2 are SGHNT and YYREEE (reference sequence). With V trimmed by 2 bases and J by 7 bases, 3 bases remained unmatched. The CDR3 sequence is 15 residues long.

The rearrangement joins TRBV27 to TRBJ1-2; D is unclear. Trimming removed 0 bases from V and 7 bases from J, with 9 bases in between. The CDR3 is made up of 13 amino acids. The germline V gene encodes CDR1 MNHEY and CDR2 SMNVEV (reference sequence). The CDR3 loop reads CASSLSGVSGYTF. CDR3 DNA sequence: TGTGCCAGCAGTTTATCCGGGGTCTCTGGCTACACCTTC.

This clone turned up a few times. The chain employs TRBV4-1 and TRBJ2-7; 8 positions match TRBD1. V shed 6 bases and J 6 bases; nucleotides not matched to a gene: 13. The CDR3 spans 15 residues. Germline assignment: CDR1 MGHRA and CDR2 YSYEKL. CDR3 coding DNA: TGCGCCAGCAGTCCTTCGGACAGGGCATGGGGCGAGCAGTACTTC. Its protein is CASSPSDRAWGEQYF.

CDR3: CASSTQGMRQPQHF. In DNA form, the CDR3 reads TGTGCCAGCAGCACTCAGGGGATGCGTCAGCCCCAGCATTTT. The J gene is TRBJ1-5, the V gene TRBV27; perhaps TRBD1 as D (6 bases). CDR1 is MNHEY and CDR2 is SMNVEV in the germline V gene (reference sequence). The CDR3 loop spans 14 amino acids. V lost 6 bases and J lost 6, with 15 bases in between.

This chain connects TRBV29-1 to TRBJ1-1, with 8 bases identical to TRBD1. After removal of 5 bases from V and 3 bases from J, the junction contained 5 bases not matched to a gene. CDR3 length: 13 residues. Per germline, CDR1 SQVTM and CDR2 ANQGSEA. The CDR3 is CSVRQGAHTEAFF. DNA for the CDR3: TGCAGCGTTCGTCAGGGGGCGCACACTGAAGCTTTCTTT.

Here the CDR3 reads CASSLAAGRAAYGYTF. In nucleotides, the CDR3 is TGTGCCAGCAGCTTAGCGGCGGGCAGGGCGGCCTATGGCTACACCTTC. The chain has TRBV7-9 and TRBJ1-2; D perhaps matches TRBD1 (5 bases). Germline V lookup: CDR1 SEHNR, CDR2 FQNEAQ (reference sequence). Between the trimmed V and J ends, which lost 0 bases and 4 bases, there was a span of 15 bases. The CDR3 sequence is 16 residues long.

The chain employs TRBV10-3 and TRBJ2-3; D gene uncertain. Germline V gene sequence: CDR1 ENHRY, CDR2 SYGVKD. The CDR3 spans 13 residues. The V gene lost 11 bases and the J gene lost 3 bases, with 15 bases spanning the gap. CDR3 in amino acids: CASWTVGTDTQYF. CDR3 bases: TGTGCCTCGTGGACGGTGGGAACAGATACGCAGTATTTT.

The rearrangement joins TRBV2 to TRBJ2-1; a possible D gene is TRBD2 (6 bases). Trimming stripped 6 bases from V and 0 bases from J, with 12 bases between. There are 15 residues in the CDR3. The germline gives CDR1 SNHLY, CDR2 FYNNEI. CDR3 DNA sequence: TGTGCCAGCAGGGTAGCGGTTACCTCCTACAATGAGCAGTTCTTC. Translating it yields CASRVAVTSYNEQFF.

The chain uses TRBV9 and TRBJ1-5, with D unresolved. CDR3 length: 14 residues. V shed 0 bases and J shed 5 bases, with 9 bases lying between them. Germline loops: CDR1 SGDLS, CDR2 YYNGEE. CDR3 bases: TGTGCCAGCAGCGTAGTTCCCGAAGATCAGCCCCAGCATTTT. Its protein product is CASSVVPEDQPQHF.

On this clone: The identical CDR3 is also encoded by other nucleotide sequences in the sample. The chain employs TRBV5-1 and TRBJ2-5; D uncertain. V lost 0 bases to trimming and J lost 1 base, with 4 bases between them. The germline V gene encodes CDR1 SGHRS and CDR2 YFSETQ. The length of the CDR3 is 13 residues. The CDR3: CASSLVPQETQYF. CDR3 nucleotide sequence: TGCGCCAGCAGCTTGGTTCCCCAAGAGACCCAGTACTTC.

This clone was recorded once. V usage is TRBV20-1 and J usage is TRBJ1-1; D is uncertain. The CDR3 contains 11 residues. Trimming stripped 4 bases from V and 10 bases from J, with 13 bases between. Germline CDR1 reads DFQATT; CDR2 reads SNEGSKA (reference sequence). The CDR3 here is CSATHSQGAFF. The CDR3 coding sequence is TGCAGTGCTACGCACTCACAAGGAGCTTTCTTT.

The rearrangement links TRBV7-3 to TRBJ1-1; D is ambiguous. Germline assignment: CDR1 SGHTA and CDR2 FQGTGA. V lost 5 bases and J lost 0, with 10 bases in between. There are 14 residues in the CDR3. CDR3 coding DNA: TGTGCCAGCAGCACAGATGGTCTGAACACTGAAGCTTTCTTT. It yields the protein CASSTDGLNTEAFF.

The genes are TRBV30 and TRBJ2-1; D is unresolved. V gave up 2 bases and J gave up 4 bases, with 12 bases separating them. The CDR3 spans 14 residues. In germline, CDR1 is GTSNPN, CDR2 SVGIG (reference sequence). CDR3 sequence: CAWSSLVGYNEQFF. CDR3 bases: TGTGCCTGGAGTAGTCTAGTGGGATACAATGAGCAGTTCTTC.

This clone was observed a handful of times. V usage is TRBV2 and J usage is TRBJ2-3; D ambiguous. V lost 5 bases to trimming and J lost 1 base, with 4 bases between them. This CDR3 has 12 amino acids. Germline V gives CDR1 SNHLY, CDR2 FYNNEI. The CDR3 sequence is CASSSRTDTQYF. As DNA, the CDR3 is TGTGCCAGCAGTTCCCGCACAGATACGCAGTATTTT.

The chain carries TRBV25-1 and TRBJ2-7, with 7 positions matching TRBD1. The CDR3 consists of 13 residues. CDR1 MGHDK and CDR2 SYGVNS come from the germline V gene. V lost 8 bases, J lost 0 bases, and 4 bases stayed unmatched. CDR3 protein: CASGGQASYEQYF. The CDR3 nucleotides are TGTGCCAGCGGCGGACAGGCCTCCTACGAGCAGTACTTC.

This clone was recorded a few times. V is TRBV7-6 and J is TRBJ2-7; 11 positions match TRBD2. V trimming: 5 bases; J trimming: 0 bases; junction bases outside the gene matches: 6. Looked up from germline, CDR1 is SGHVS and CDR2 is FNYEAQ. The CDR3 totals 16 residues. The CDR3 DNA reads TGTGCCAGCAGCAGGACTAGCGGGTCTAGCTCCTACGAGCAGTACTTC. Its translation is CASSRTSGSSSYEQYF. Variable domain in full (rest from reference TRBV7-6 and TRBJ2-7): GAGVSQSPRYKVTKRGQDVALRCDPISGHVSLYWYRQALGQGPEFLTYFNYEAQQDKSGLPNDRFSAERPEGSISTLTIQRTEQRDSAMYRCASSRTSGSSSYEQYFGPGTRLTVT.

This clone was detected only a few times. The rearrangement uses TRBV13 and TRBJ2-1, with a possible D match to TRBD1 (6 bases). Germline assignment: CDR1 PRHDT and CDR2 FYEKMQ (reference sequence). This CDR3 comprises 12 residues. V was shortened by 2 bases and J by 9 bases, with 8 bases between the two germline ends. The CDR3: CASSLQGGEQFF. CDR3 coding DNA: TGTGCCAGCAGCTTACAAGGGGGTGAGCAGTTCTTC.

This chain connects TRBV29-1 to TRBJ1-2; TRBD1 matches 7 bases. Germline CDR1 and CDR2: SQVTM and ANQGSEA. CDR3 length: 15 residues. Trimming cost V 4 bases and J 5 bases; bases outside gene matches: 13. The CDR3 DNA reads TGCAGCGTTGCGGGTGGGACAGTGAGTCCTTATGGCTACACCTTC. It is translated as CSVAGGTVSPYGYTF.

DNA of the CDR3: TGTGCCTGGAGTGTCTCAGGGGGCGCCTACGAGCAGTACTTC. This encodes CAWSVSGGAYEQYF. The chain is built from TRBV30 and TRBJ2-7, with TRBD1 matching over 8 bases. The germline V gene encodes CDR1 GTSNPN and CDR2 SVGIG (reference sequence). The J segment lost 2 bases and the V segment lost 0 bases, leaving 3 bases of the junction unmatched. The CDR3 is 14 residues long.

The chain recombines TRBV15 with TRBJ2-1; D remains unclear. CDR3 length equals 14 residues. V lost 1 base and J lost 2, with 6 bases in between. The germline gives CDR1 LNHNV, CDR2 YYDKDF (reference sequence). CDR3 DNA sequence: TGTGCCACCAGCAGAGTAAACACCTACAATGAGCAGTTCTTC. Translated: CATSRVNTYNEQFF. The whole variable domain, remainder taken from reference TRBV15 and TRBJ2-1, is DAMVIQNPRYQVTQFGKPVTLSCSQTLNHNVMYWYQQKSSQAPKLLFHYYDKDFNNEADTPDNFQSRRPNTSFCFLDIRSPGLGDTAMYLCATSRVNTYNEQFFGPGTRLTVL.

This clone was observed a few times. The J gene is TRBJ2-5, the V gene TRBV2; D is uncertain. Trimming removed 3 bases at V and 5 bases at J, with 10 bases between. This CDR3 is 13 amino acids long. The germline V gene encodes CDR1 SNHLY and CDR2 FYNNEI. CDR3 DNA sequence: TGTGCCAGCAGTGACACGGACCGCGAGACCCAGTACTTC. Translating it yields CASSDTDRETQYF.

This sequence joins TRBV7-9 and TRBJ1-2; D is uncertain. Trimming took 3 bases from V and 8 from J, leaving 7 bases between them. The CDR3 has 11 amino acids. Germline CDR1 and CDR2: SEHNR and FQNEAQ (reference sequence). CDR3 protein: CASSFTRGYTF. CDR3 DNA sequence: TGTGCCAGCAGCTTCACCAGAGGCTACACCTTC. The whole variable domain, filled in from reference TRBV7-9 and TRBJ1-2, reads DTGVSQNPRHKITKRGQNVTFRCDPISEHNRLYWYRQTLGQGPEFLTYFQNEAQLEKSRLLSDRFSAERPKGSFSTLEIQRTEQGDSAMYLCASSFTRGYTFGSGTRLTVV.